The 29 T cell receptor beta chains reported below all come from one sample, sequenced in a study of a mutant IDH1 vaccine in newly diagnosed glioma. Time point specified: baseline, week 1 (first vaccination visit). This sample's treatment: pre-vaccination baseline after standard-of-care therapy. Sequencing used immunoSEQ multiplex PCR; TCRdb keeps in-frame clones, though not all of them. The top ten hold over 2.5% of the sample, which has about 59,000 clones, 75% to 95% seen once. Sequenced here: PBMCs, sampled from a glioma patient treated with radiotherapy, temozolomide or both. All receptors come from a man aged 50-60 years with glioma.

The rearrangement uses TRBV2 and TRBJ1-5, with a weak D call TRBD1 (6 bases). The length of the CDR3 is 19 residues. CDR1 is SNHLY and CDR2 is FYNNEI in the germline V gene. V lost 4 bases and J 3 bases, leaving 25 bases between the germline ends. CDR3 bases: TGTGCCAGCAGTGGACCAAGAGGGGACATGAGCATCCTCAATCAGCCCCAGCATTTT. Its translation is CASSGPRGDMSILNQPQHF.

The chain links TRBV6-5 to TRBJ2-7; perhaps TRBD2 as D (5 bases). The germline gives CDR1 MNHEY, CDR2 SVGAGI. Trimming pared 2 bases from V and 7 bases from J, leaving 15 bases between. The CDR3 has 14 residues. Here the CDR3 DNA reads TGTGCCAGCAGTTACGCCGGGGTGTCGGAAGAGCAGTACTTC. Translated, it gives CASSYAGVSEEQYF.

This chain links TRBV18 with TRBJ2-7; D possibly uses TRBD1 or TRBD2 (5 bases each). Germline CDR1 is KGHSH and CDR2 is LQKENI. The CDR3 loop spans 14 amino acids. Trimming left V 2 bases short and J 7 bases short, with 15 bases between. The CDR3 DNA reads TGTGCCAGCTCACCAGACGAGGGGTGGCGAGAGCAGTACTTC. Amino acid sequence: CASSPDEGWREQYF. Supplemented by reference TRBV18 and TRBJ2-7, the full variable domain reads NAGVMQNPRHLVRRRGQEARLRCSPMKGHSHVYWYRQLPEEGLKFMVYLQKENIIDESGMPKERFSAEFPKEGPSILRIQQVVRGDSAAYFCASSPDEGWREQYFGPGTRLTVT.

A single count supports this clone. The J gene is TRBJ1-6, the V gene TRBV7-2; 8 bases fit TRBD1. CDR1 and CDR2 from the germline V gene are SGHTA and FQGNSA. J was trimmed by 6 bases and V by 3 bases; bases with no gene match: 7. The CDR3 is 16 amino acids. The CDR3 nucleotides read TGTGCCAGCAGCTTCGGACAGGGAAGTCGTAATTCACCCCTCCACTTT. Translation: CASSFGQGSRNSPLHF.

This clone was seen just once. The chain combines TRBV13 with TRBJ1-3; D remains ambiguous. Per the germline V gene, CDR1 is PRHDT and CDR2 is FYEKMQ (reference sequence). The CDR3 runs to 12 residues. For the CDR3, the DNA is TGTGCTAGTAGGCTAAGGGGAAACACCATATATTTT. It encodes CASRLRGNTIYF.

V gene TRBV9 combines with J gene TRBJ2-3, with a weak D call TRBD1 (6 bases). Germline V lookup: CDR1 SGDLS, CDR2 YYNGEE. The CDR3 length is 13 residues. V lost 3 bases and J 5 bases, leaving 10 bases between the germline ends. For the CDR3, the DNA is TGTGCCAGCAGCGGGTTGACAGGAGATACGCAGTATTTT. Protein product: CASSGLTGDTQYF. Variable domain in full (rest from reference TRBV9 and TRBJ2-3): DSGVTQTPKHLITATGQRVTLRCSPRSGDLSVYWYQQSLDQGLQFLIQYYNGEERAKGNILERFSAQQFPDLHSELNLSSLELGDSALYFCASSGLTGDTQYFGPGTRLTVL.

This rearrangement joins TRBV7-9 to TRBJ2-1, with no clear D. V lost 5 bases, J lost 0 bases, and 20 bases lay in between. Germline CDR1 and CDR2: SEHNR and FQNEAQ (reference sequence). CDR3 length: 18 amino acids. DNA for the CDR3: TGTGCCAGCAGCATTTGGTTACGGTGGGAAAGCTCCTACAATGAGCAGTTCTTC. It is translated as CASSIWLRWESSYNEQFF. The full variable domain, in which reference TRBV7-9 and TRBJ2-1 provide the parts outside the CDR3, is DTGVSQNPRHKITKRGQNVTFRCDPISEHNRLYWYRQTLGQGPEFLTYFQNEAQLEKSRLLSDRFSAERPKGSFSTLEIQRTEQGDSAMYLCASSIWLRWESSYNEQFFGPGTRLTVL.

This chain uses TRBV27 with TRBJ2-1, with 10 bases fitting TRBD2. V was clipped by 3 bases and J by 5 bases; unmatched bases: 4. CDR3 size: 15 residues. Germline loops: CDR1 MNHEY, CDR2 SMNVEV (reference sequence). The CDR3 reads CASSFGLADHNEQFF. The CDR3 DNA reads as TGTGCCAGCAGTTTCGGACTAGCGGACCACAATGAGCAGTTCTTC.

This chain uses TRBV30 with TRBJ2-2, with 11 bases lining up with TRBD2. J lost 7 bases, V lost 5 bases, and 15 bases had no gene match. CDR1 and CDR2 (germline): GTSNPN, SVGIG (reference sequence). The CDR3 runs to 17 residues. CDR3: CAWLGSGGGLYDGELFF. The DNA for the CDR3 is TGTGCCTGGTTGGGTAGCGGGGGGGGCCTATATGACGGGGAGCTGTTTTTT.

The J gene is TRBJ2-6, the V gene TRBV28; a possible D gene is TRBD1 (6 bases). The germline V gene encodes CDR1 MDHEN and CDR2 SYDVKM. V dropped 6 bases and J dropped 4 bases, with 16 bases sitting between them. This CDR3 comprises 16 residues. The CDR3 loop reads CASRWNRVTGANVLTF. CDR3 nucleotide sequence: TGTGCCAGCAGATGGAACAGGGTTACAGGGGCCAACGTCCTGACTTTC.

The rearrangement uses TRBV29-1 and TRBJ2-4, with TRBD2 as a possible D gene (5 bases). Germline V gene lookup returns CDR1 SQVTM and CDR2 ANQGSEA. V lost 0 bases, J lost 0 bases, and 27 bases lay in between. The CDR3 runs 21 residues. CDR3 nucleotides: TGCAGCGTTGAAGATCTTTCTGGCCCAAATAGGATTGGACTAGCCAAAAACATTCAGTACTTC. This encodes CSVEDLSGPNRIGLAKNIQYF. The whole variable domain, filled in from reference TRBV29-1 and TRBJ2-4, reads SAVISQKPSRDICQRGTSLTIQCQVDSQVTMMFWYRQQPGQSLTLIATANQGSEATYESGFVIDKFPISRPNLTFSTLTVSNMSPEDSSIYLCSVEDLSGPNRIGLAKNIQYFGAGTRLSVL.

This clone occurred once. The chain is built from TRBV4-2 and TRBJ2-1, with TRBD2 identical over 8 bases. The CDR3 has 17 amino acids. Germline assignment: CDR1 LGHNA and CDR2 YNFKEQ. V was pared by 2 bases and J by 7 bases, with 13 bases of the junction left unmatched. The CDR3 is CASSQITMAGGANEQFF. CDR3 in DNA: TGTGCCAGCAGCCAAATTACTATGGCGGGAGGTGCGAATGAGCAGTTCTTC.

The V call is TRBV5-1, the J call TRBJ2-3; D is undetermined. The CDR3 is 12 amino acids. Between the trimmed V and J ends, which lost 2 bases and 2 bases, there was a span of 3 bases. CDR1 and CDR2 (germline): SGHRS, YFSETQ. This CDR3 reads CASSFDTDTQYF. The DNA for the CDR3 is TGCGCCAGCAGCTTTGACACAGATACGCAGTATTTT.

The chain carries TRBV6-4 and TRBJ1-5, with unresolved D. The V gene's germline CDR1 is MRHNA and CDR2 SNTAGT. The length of the CDR3 is 10 residues. V gave up 8 bases and J gave up 7 bases, with 6 bases separating them. The CDR3 DNA follows: TGTGCCAGCCGGGAACAGCCCCAGCATTTT. This sequence encodes CASREQPQHF.

The rearrangement links TRBV28 to TRBJ1-3; tentatively, D is TRBD1 (5 bases). The CDR3 length is 17 residues. The germline V and J ends were trimmed by 5 bases and 1 base, with 18 bases remaining between them. Looked up from germline, CDR1 is MDHEN and CDR2 is SYDVKM. CDR3 DNA: TGTGCCAGCAGTCCGACCGTCAGCTGGGGGTCTGGAAACACCATATATTTT. It encodes CASSPTVSWGSGNTIYF.

The chain couples TRBV29-1 to TRBJ2-7; TRBD1 agrees at 7 bases. Unmatched junction bases numbered 10, after V lost 7 bases and J lost 4 bases. This CDR3 comprises 13 residues. The germline CDR1 and CDR2 sequences are SQVTM and ANQGSEA. Here the CDR3 DNA reads TGCAGCGCCACTCAAGGGGGCGTGTACGAGCAGTACTTC. Its translation is CSATQGGVYEQYF.

This clone has only one observation. The genes are TRBV5-4 and TRBJ2-6; D unclear. CDR3 length: 19 residues. Trimming pared 2 bases from V and 0 bases from J, leaving 18 bases between. Germline assignment: CDR1 SGHNT and CDR2 YYREEE (reference sequence). CDR3 protein: CASSFGLGRLSSGANVLTF. CDR3 bases: TGTGCCAGCAGCTTCGGCCTGGGCAGGCTAAGCTCTGGGGCCAACGTCCTGACTTTC.

The V and J genes are TRBV7-2 and TRBJ2-1; D remains unclear. V was pared by 3 bases and J by 9 bases, with 9 bases between. The CDR3 spans 12 residues. Germline V gene lookup returns CDR1 SGHTA and CDR2 FQGNSA. CDR3 residues: CASSFPLAEQFF. CDR3 sequence (DNA): TGTGCCAGCAGCTTCCCTTTAGCTGAGCAGTTCTTC.

This chain connects TRBV6-1 to TRBJ2-3, with D unresolved. Germline assignment: CDR1 MNHNS and CDR2 SASEGT. V was clipped by 2 bases and J by 0 bases, with 6 bases between them. This CDR3 is built from 14 residues. The CDR3 loop is CASSELGSTDTQYF. CDR3 coding DNA: TGTGCCAGCAGTGAACTAGGTAGCACAGATACGCAGTATTTT.

This clone was seen only once. This chain links TRBV28 with TRBJ1-2; 7 bases are shared with TRBD1. Germline V lookup: CDR1 MDHEN, CDR2 SYDVKM. Germline trimming cut 6 bases from V and 2 bases from J; bases unmatched to any gene: 3. The CDR3 contains 13 residues. In DNA form, the CDR3 reads TGTGCCAGCAGCAGGGGACAGAACTATGGCTACACCTTC. This translates into CASSRGQNYGYTF.

The V and J genes are TRBV5-1 and TRBJ1-1; D possibly corresponds to TRBD1 (5 bases). The CDR3 loop spans 14 amino acids. V lost 4 bases, J lost 0 bases, and 10 bases lay in between. Germline values: CDR1 SGHRS, CDR2 YFSETQ. This CDR3 is CASSRQQMNTEAFF. The CDR3 coding sequence is TGCGCCAGCAGCAGACAGCAGATGAACACTGAAGCTTTCTTT.

The CDR3 DNA is TGTGCCAGCAGTGAGGGACTAGCGGGAGATGAGCAGTTCTTC. This translates into CASSEGLAGDEQFF. The rearrangement joins TRBV6-4 to TRBJ2-1; 14 nucleotides match TRBD2. Germline CDR1 is MRHNA and CDR2 is SNTAGT. After removal of 3 bases from V and 8 bases from J, the junction contained 0 bases not matched to a gene. This CDR3 has 14 amino acids.

This chain joins TRBV4-1 and TRBJ2-7; D is uncertain. V lost 0 bases and J lost 3, with 6 bases in between. The CDR3 is 13 amino acids. Germline-derived CDR1 and CDR2 are MGHRA and YSYEKL. The CDR3 is CASSQDWRYEQYF. CDR3 DNA: TGCGCCAGCAGCCAAGATTGGCGCTACGAGCAGTACTTC.

This sequence joins TRBV18 and TRBJ2-2; D remains unclear. The V and J ends lost 3 bases and 1 base respectively, with 6 bases between them. Germline loops: CDR1 KGHSH, CDR2 LQKENI. The CDR3 is made up of 14 amino acids. The CDR3 bases are TGTGCCAGCTCACCCCTTCAGAACACCGGGGAGCTGTTTTTT. This codes for CASSPLQNTGELFF.

This clone appeared once. The chain has TRBV7-2 and TRBJ1-6; no definite D call. The CDR3 spans 14 residues. From germline, CDR1 is SGHTA and CDR2 FQGNSA. Trimming cost V 1 base and J 10 bases, with 11 bases left between them. This CDR3 is CASSLDRGWSPLHF. The DNA of the CDR3 is TGTGCCAGCAGCTTAGATCGCGGCTGGTCACCCCTCCACTTT. Using reference TRBV7-2 and TRBJ1-6 for the parts outside the CDR3, the full variable domain is GAGVSQSPSNKVTEKGKDVELRCDPISGHTALYWYRQSLGQGLEFLIYFQGNSAPDKSGLPSDRFSAERTGGSVSTLTIQRTQQEDSAVYLCASSLDRGWSPLHFGNGTRLTVT.

The rearrangement uses TRBV21-1 and TRBJ1-5; the table's D call TRBD1 went unverified against the DNA. TRBV21-1 is noted as a pseudogene. The CDR3 has 12 residues. CDR3 amino acids: CASSSGVQPQHF. The CDR3, as DNA: TGTGCCAGCAGCTCAGGGGTGCAGCCCCAGCATTTT.

The chain has TRBV7-9 and TRBJ1-2; perhaps TRBD1 as D (6 bases). The germline V gene encodes CDR1 SEHNR and CDR2 FQNEAQ (reference sequence). The length of the CDR3 is 15 residues. V was shortened by 1 base and J by 7 bases, with 16 bases between the two germline ends. CDR3 sequence: CASSLEGRGAAGYTF. In DNA, the CDR3 is TGTGCCAGCAGCTTAGAGGGTCGGGGGGCGGCTGGCTACACCTTC.

The CDR3 DNA reads TGTGCCAGTAGTATAGTCGGGAGGAACAATGAGCAGTTCTTC. This codes for CASSIVGRNNEQFF. This chain uses TRBV19 with TRBJ2-1; 7 bases align to TRBD2. The CDR3 consists of 14 residues. Trimming at V came to 1 base and at J to 5 bases, leaving 2 bases not matched to a gene. Germline CDR1 is LNHDA and CDR2 is SQIVND (reference sequence). Supplemented by reference TRBV19 and TRBJ2-1, the full variable domain reads DGGITQSPKYLFRKEGQNVTLSCEQNLNHDAMYWYRQDPGQGLRLIYYSQIVNDFQKGDIAEGYSVSREKKESFPLTVTSAQKNPTAFYLCASSIVGRNNEQFFGPGTRLTVL.

The chain uses TRBV14 and TRBJ2-7; D is possibly TRBD1 (5 bases). Germline CDR1 is SGHDN and CDR2 is FVKESK. The CDR3 consists of 13 residues. V was cut by 2 bases and J by 7 bases, with 12 bases left in between. This CDR3 reads CASSQRGRSEQYF. The CDR3 bases are TGTGCCAGCAGCCAAAGGGGCAGGTCTGAGCAGTACTTC.